This T cell receptor beta chain was captured by sequencing in a study of blood T cell repertoires in COVID-19 (dated by TCRdb to 2019 to 2021). Describing the broader study: The collaborator samples originated in the United States, Italy and Spain and spanned the acute and convalescent phases of COVID-19. Sample metadata almost always included a de-identified subject ID, COVID-19 status, age in years and sex. The material from the prospective study consisted of cDNA or gDNA derived from T cells, B-cell-depleted T cells, or PBMCs. The repertoires were released in a freely available public database intended as a resource for research on the immune response to SARS-CoV-2. Where available, HLA class I and class II types were obtained from metadata supplied by the sample provider rather than from assay-based typing. The samples were drawn from two sources: the first 160 participants of the ongoing ImmuneRACE study, and approximately 1,300 subjects contributed by 6 global collaborators. The dataset comprised deeply sampled blood TCRbeta repertoires from subjects exposed to, actively infected with, or recovered from COVID-19. Findings and caveats that apply to the study as a whole: How much clinical and demographic metadata was included differed by source and by participant, and the metadata was provided uncurated.

Samples from volunteer blood donors who had recovered from COVID-19 were contributed by a second Seattle source. Whole blood was collected in K2EDTA tubes by collaborating institutions according to the institutions' own protocols. Collaborator samples were shipped for TCRbeta analysis as frozen whole blood, isolated PBMCs, or DNA extracted from either sample type. The germline V gene provides CDR1 LGHNA and CDR2 YNFKEQ. Here V drops 1 base and J drops 3 bases, and the junction holds 7 bases not matched to any gene. From the cysteine through the phenylalanine, the CDR3 covers 16 amino acids. Only the CDR3 portion is preserved as DNA: 48 bases, with reading frame beginning at the first base. TCRbeta CDR3 regions were amplified from genomic DNA using the immunoSEQ Assay, a bias-controlled multiplex PCR. Processing in the source paper ran as follows. Nucleated cell counts per sample were estimated from amplification of reference gene primers within the assay. To quantify the absolute abundance of each unique TCRbeta CDR3 rearrangement, sequence reads were collapsed and filtered. For each sample, productive Simpson clonality was calculated as the square root of Simpson's diversity index over productive rearrangements. In TCRdb, the immuneACCESS table is reduced to in-frame sequences with V and J assigned. These tables do not hold every clone; where another copy was compared, an unresolved V gene accounts for under half, and the others remain unexplained. That table is the source of V, J and clone size, and D and trimming were worked out from the DNA. The sample table records about 200,000 clones; 80% to 90% of these occur just once. The ten largest clones capture approximately 6% of the sample.

Details on this clone: No cognate antigen has been identified for it. Base qualities were left out, and no much larger clone turns up one base away.

This sequence uses TRBV4-2 and TRBJ2-5; 8 nucleotides in the junction match TRBD2. Sequencing was done on a sample of peripheral blood. The receptor's source is a man aged 55-75 years who had recovered from COVID-19. The CDR3 amino acid sequence is: CASSQVDSGEKETQYF. In nucleotide form, the sequence is TGTGCCAGCAGCCAAGTAGATAGCGGGGAGAAAGAGACCCAGTACTTC.